This T cell receptor (beta chain) emerged from a study of blood T cell repertoires in COVID-19. Turning to the study itself: Samples taken during acute and convalescent COVID-19 were collected in the United States, Italy and Spain.

Original processing notes: The assay estimated nucleated cells by amplifying reference gene primers. Sequencing used immunoSEQ multiplex PCR; TCRdb keeps in-frame clones, though not all of them. For V, J and clone size, that table is used; D and trimming come from the DNA. The repertoire holds about 200,000 clones, with around 86% as singletons. Patients at the Seattle site were enrolled during active infection and followed longitudinally. The sequencing input was peripheral blood. The source is a woman aged 70-85 years with COVID-19, enrolled during active disease.

CDR3: CASSHSPPSGGNEQYF. The CDR3 bases are TGTGCCAGCAGCCACAGTCCCCCTAGCGGGGGTAACGAGCAGTACTTC. The V and J genes are TRBV4-2 and TRBJ2-7, with 10 bases identical to TRBD2. The junction had 10 bases not matched to a gene; V was cut back by 3 bases and J by 5 bases. CDR1 and CDR2 from the germline V gene are LGHNA and YNFKEQ. CDR3 length equals 16 residues.